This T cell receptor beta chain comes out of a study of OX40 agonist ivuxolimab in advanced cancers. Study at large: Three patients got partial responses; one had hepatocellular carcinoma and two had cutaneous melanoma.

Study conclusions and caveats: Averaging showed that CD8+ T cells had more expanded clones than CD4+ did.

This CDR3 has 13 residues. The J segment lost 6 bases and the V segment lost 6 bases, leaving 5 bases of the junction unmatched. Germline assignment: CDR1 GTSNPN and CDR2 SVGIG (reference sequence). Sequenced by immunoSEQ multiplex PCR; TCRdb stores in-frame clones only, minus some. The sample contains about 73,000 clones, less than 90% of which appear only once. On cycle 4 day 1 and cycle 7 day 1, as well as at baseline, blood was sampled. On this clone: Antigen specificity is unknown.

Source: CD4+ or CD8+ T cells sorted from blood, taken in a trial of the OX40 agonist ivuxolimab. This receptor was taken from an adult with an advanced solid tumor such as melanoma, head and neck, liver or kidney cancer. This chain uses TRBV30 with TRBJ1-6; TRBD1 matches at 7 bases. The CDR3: CACIRDSNSPLHF. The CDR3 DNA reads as TGTGCCTGCATCCGGGACAGTAATTCACCCCTCCACTTT.